This T cell receptor beta chain was identified during a study of Tregs in tolerant kidney transplant recipients. Unstimulated regulatory T cells (CD4+CD25+CD127-), CD4+CD25- non-regulatory cells, CD4 and CD8 cells were FACS-sorted from thawed PBMCs. This clone was observed a few times. Its antigen is unknown. Clones were read by immunoSEQ multiplex PCR, and TCRdb kept only the in-frame ones, dropping some. This sample yields under 300,000 clones, of which around 82% are seen a single time; over 0.5% belongs to the top ten. General study results and limits: Few patients were studied, so findings need validation in larger groups. Activated donor B cell expansion appeared to reveal the most relevant donor-specific TCRbeta repertoire. This study did not directly address biological reproducibility.

The source is a human donor in good health. The sample was CD4+ T cells from blood.

CDR3: CASSEDPAIEQYF. The DNA for the CDR3 is TGTGCCAGCAGTGAAGATCCCGCAATCGAGCAGTACTTC. V gene TRBV2 combines with J gene TRBJ2-7, with unresolved D. CDR1 is SNHLY and CDR2 is FYNNEI in the germline V gene. This CDR3 is 13 amino acids long. Trimming removed 1 base from V and 6 bases from J, with 10 bases in between.